This TCR beta chain was identified during a study of molecular identifiers for immune sequencing clone quantification. Germline V gene sequence: CDR1 MNHNS, CDR2 SASEGT. This CDR3 has 17 amino acids. V dropped 2 bases and J dropped 2; count of bases not matched to a gene: 8. TCRdb fed the PCR reads into MiXCR, producing one record per CDR3 protein. Here the sample spans over 550,000 distinct CDR3 sequences, approximately 24% being singletons. The clonotype comes from a human donor in good health. Some libraries in this study had Jurkat cell RNA spiked in. The source material was naive CD8+ T cells from blood, with Jurkat cell RNA spiked in. As for subset: FACS-sorted CD8+CD4-CCR7+CD45RA+ naive T cells. This chain uses TRBV6-1 with TRBJ2-1; 8 bases line up with TRBD2. As DNA, the CDR3 is TGTGCCAGCAGTGAATCGATAGCGGGAAGAACCTACAATGAGCAGTTCTTC. Its translation: CASSESIAGRTYNEQFF.